Each of the 8 T cell receptor beta chains below was sequenced from the same sample in a study of tissue T cells after allogeneic stem cell transplantation (dated by TCRdb to between 2021 and 2023). Library method: the immunoSEQ multiplex PCR assay. TCRdb took over this immuneACCESS table, retaining in-frame rearrangements with V and J assigned. Such tables are incomplete; in checked studies, under half of the missing clones stem from an unresolved V gene, and the remainder is unexplained. A total of 3,400 or so clones appear in this sample, roughly 70% of them only once. The biggest ten clones account for around 4.7% of the sample. This specimen's time point label, per the study, means: human tissue collected at research (rapid) autopsy. Over five adult allo-HCT recipients with steroid-refractory GVHD were prospectively enrolled in a research-autopsy study over a roughly three-year period. The source material was left colon tissue, sampled at autopsy. These receptors were obtained from a male patient aged 60 or older with steroid-refractory graft-versus-host disease after an allogeneic stem cell transplant. After a transplant, some T cells may have been passed on by the graft donor.

The chain joins TRBV6-4 to TRBJ1-1, with D perhaps matching TRBD1 (6 bases). Per germline, CDR1 MRHNA and CDR2 SNTAGT. With 7 bases removed from V and 0 bases from J, the gap between germline ends came to 9 bases. This CDR3 has 13 residues. The CDR3 is CASKRTVNTEAFF. The CDR3 DNA follows: TGTGCCAGCAAGAGGACAGTGAACACTGAAGCTTTCTTT.

The chain employs TRBV7-8 and TRBJ2-1; D is undetermined. Between the trimmed V and J ends, which lost 5 bases and 2 bases, there was a span of 7 bases. This CDR3 spans 13 amino acids. Germline V gene lookup returns CDR1 SGHVS and CDR2 FQNEAQ. The DNA of the CDR3 is TGTGCCAGCAGCATGTCGGCCTACAATGAGCAGTTCTTC. Its translation is CASSMSAYNEQFF.

The chain links TRBV19 to TRBJ2-2, with D unclear. This CDR3 is built from 12 residues. Germline-derived CDR1 and CDR2 are LNHDA and SQIVND (reference sequence). Trimming took off 6 bases at V and 8 bases at J, with 10 bases between the two ends. This CDR3 reads CASRDTVGELFF. The DNA for the CDR3 is TGTGCCAGTAGAGACACTGTGGGGGAGCTGTTTTTT.

This clone came up a few times. The V gene is TRBV7-2, the J gene TRBJ2-5, with TRBD2 as a possible D gene (5 bases). The CDR3 runs 14 residues. Trimming stripped 0 bases from V and 1 base from J, with 6 bases between. Germline CDR1 reads SGHTA; CDR2 reads FQGNSA. The CDR3, as DNA: TGTGCCAGCAGCTTAGCGAGGGCCCAAGAGACCCAGTACTTC. Protein product: CASSLARAQETQYF.

This chain links TRBV11-3 with TRBJ2-1; a weak D match, TRBD1 (5 bases). Germline V CDR1 and CDR2: SGHNT, YENEEA. V was cut by 1 base and J by 9 bases, with 13 bases left in between. The CDR3 totals 14 residues. The CDR3 loop is CASSLGSREGEQFF. Here the CDR3 DNA reads TGTGCCAGCAGCTTAGGTAGCAGGGAAGGTGAGCAGTTCTTC.

This rearrangement joins TRBV4-1 to TRBJ1-2, with 9 bases identical to TRBD1. V was clipped by 4 bases and J by 8 bases; unmatched bases: 11. The CDR3 sequence is 15 residues long. Germline V lookup: CDR1 MGHRA, CDR2 YSYEKL. The chain's CDR3 is CASSLEQQGAEGYTF. The DNA of the CDR3 is TGCGCCAGCAGCCTCGAGCAACAGGGGGCAGAAGGCTACACCTTC.

This rearrangement joins TRBV10-3 to TRBJ2-7, with no clear D. This CDR3 has 14 residues. The germline V gene encodes CDR1 ENHRY and CDR2 SYGVKD. Trimming shortened V by 2 bases and J by 3 bases, and 11 bases separated the two germline ends. In DNA, the CDR3 is TGTGCCATCAGTGAGGGAAGGGTCGACTACGAGCAGTACTTC. Residues: CAISEGRVDYEQYF.

In nucleotides, the CDR3 is TGTGCCAGCAGCCAGACAGGGGGCGGTGGACGAGAGACCCAGTACTTC. Its translation is CASSQTGGGGRETQYF. V usage is TRBV4-2 and J usage is TRBJ2-5, with TRBD1 matching 10 bases. Unmatched junction bases numbered 8, after V lost 3 bases and J lost 4 bases. Germline assignment: CDR1 LGHNA and CDR2 YNFKEQ. The CDR3 has 16 residues.